This TCR beta chain was identified during a study of T-cell reconstitution after alpha-beta-depleted transplantation in children. The TCRbeta library incorporated unique molecular identifiers. TCRdb ran MiXCR on the PCR reads and lists one entry per CDR3 protein. The profile shows 600,000 to 700,000 distinct CDR3 sequences, around a sixth of them singletons. This clonotype came up a few times. Germline-derived CDR1 and CDR2 are WSHSY and SAAADI. V dropped 3 bases and J dropped 7 bases, with 6 bases sitting between them. There are 11 residues in the CDR3. The sample consisted of PBMCs from the stem cell graft donor, taken from the stem cell graft. The chain is built from TRBV10-2 and TRBJ1-2; D is unclear. This receptor was taken from a human donor who donated a stem cell graft to a child with acute myeloid leukemia. The CDR3 spells CASSDSSGYTF. The CDR3 nucleotides read TGCGCCAGCAGTGATTCTAGTGGCTACACCTTC.